The 10 T cell receptor beta chains reported below all come from one sample, sequenced in a study of blood T cell repertoires in COVID-19. Sequencing was performed with immunoSEQ multiplex PCR; in TCRdb, only in-frame clones are kept and a portion is missing. The sample has about 280,000 clones, 75% to 90% seen once. Sequencing was performed on peripheral blood. The receptors were sampled from a woman younger than 45 who had recovered from COVID-19.

This chain joins TRBV27 and TRBJ1-1; 7 nucleotides align to TRBD1. The trim removed 3 bases at V and 5 bases at J, leaving 6 bases unmatched. This CDR3 region has 14 residues. The germline V gene encodes CDR1 MNHEY and CDR2 SMNVEV (reference sequence). The CDR3 DNA reads as TGTGCCAGCAGTTTTGCAGGGGGAAAGACTGAAGCTTTCTTT. Translating gives CASSFAGGKTEAFF.

The V gene is TRBV7-2, the J gene TRBJ2-1; 9 bases align to TRBD2. J was trimmed by 4 bases and V by 8 bases; bases with no gene match: 9. Germline V gene sequence: CDR1 SGHTA, CDR2 FQGNSA. The CDR3 is 15 residues long. The CDR3: CASRGAGGRYNEQFF. The CDR3 DNA is TGTGCCAGCCGGGGGGCGGGAGGGCGGTACAATGAGCAGTTCTTC.

The chain carries TRBV24-1 and TRBJ1-2; D gene unclear. CDR3 size: 16 residues. Deletions cut 2 bases from V and 3 bases from J, with 15 bases between. The germline gives CDR1 KGHDR, CDR2 SFDVKD. CDR3 sequence (DNA): TGTGCCACCAGTGATTCGACCCGCCCGGGGTACTATGGCTACACCTTC. Protein product: CATSDSTRPGYYGYTF.

The V call is TRBV27, the J call TRBJ2-5; D not certain. CDR3 size: 14 residues. Germline-derived CDR1 and CDR2 are MNHEY and SMNVEV (reference sequence). Deletions cut 8 bases from V and 2 bases from J, with 15 bases between. The CDR3 here is CASAHGPTQETQYF. The CDR3, as DNA: TGTGCCAGCGCCCACGGCCCGACTCAAGAGACCCAGTACTTC.

This clone was observed once. V and J are TRBV4-1 and TRBJ2-1; D call uncertain. The CDR3 has 15 residues. V lost 0 bases and J 2 bases, leaving 8 bases between the germline ends. Germline V gene sequence: CDR1 MGHRA, CDR2 YSYEKL. Here the CDR3 DNA reads TGCGCCAGCAGCCAAGAAGGCGGTGCCTACAATGAGCAGTTCTTC. Protein product: CASSQEGGAYNEQFF.

This clone showed up just once. The V call is TRBV19, the J call TRBJ2-6; D perhaps matches TRBD1 (5 bases). Trimming took 7 bases from V and 4 from J, leaving 20 bases between them. The CDR3 totals 17 residues. Per the germline V gene, CDR1 is LNHDA and CDR2 is SQIVND (reference sequence). CDR3 region: CASTPQRGLEGANVLTF. CDR3 coding DNA: TGTGCCAGTACCCCTCAAAGGGGTCTGGAAGGGGCCAACGTCCTGACTTTC. Full variable domain (outside the CDR3, taken from reference TRBV19 and TRBJ2-6): DGGITQSPKYLFRKEGQNVTLSCEQNLNHDAMYWYRQDPGQGLRLIYYSQIVNDFQKGDIAEGYSVSREKKESFPLTVTSAQKNPTAFYLCASTPQRGLEGANVLTFGAGSRLTVL.

The V and J genes are TRBV24-1 and TRBJ2-6, with 7 positions matching TRBD1. CDR1 is KGHDR, CDR2 SFDVKD, per germline. This CDR3 comprises 18 residues. V dropped 2 bases and J dropped 0; count of bases not matched to a gene: 6. The CDR3 protein is CATSDYRGPYSGANVLTF. CDR3 bases: TGTGCCACCAGTGATTACAGGGGCCCCTACTCTGGGGCCAACGTCCTGACTTTC.

CDR3 sequence: CASSPGSITDTQYF. CDR3 DNA sequence: TGTGCCAGCAGCCCGGGGTCTATCACAGATACGCAGTATTTT. The chain couples TRBV7-2 to TRBJ2-3, with D perhaps matching TRBD2 (5 bases). CDR1 and CDR2 (germline): SGHTA, FQGNSA. V gave up 5 bases and J gave up 2 bases, with 11 bases separating them. The CDR3 length is 14 residues.

In its sample, this clone was seen many times. V and J are TRBV5-6 and TRBJ2-7, with TRBD2 identical over 7 bases. The germline gives CDR1 SGHDT, CDR2 YYEEEE. V gave up 4 bases and J gave up 7 bases; unmatched junction bases: 14. The CDR3 length is 15 residues. The CDR3 DNA follows: TGTGCCAGCAGCCGGGCGATAGCGGGTATTGGAGAGCAGTACTTC. Its protein product is CASSRAIAGIGEQYF.

The chain has TRBV5-4 and TRBJ2-7, with D maybe TRBD2 (5 bases). CDR1 and CDR2 (germline): SGHNT, YYREEE (reference sequence). The V end was cut by 0 bases, the J end by 2 bases, with 12 bases between. This CDR3 comprises 15 residues. CDR3 region: CASSLEEGLTYEQYF. CDR3 nucleotide sequence: TGTGCCAGCAGCTTGGAGGAAGGACTTACCTACGAGCAGTACTTC.